This T cell receptor beta chain was recovered during a study of blood T cell repertoires in COVID-19. In the study overall: The samples span acute and convalescent COVID-19 from the United States, Italy and Spain. From T cells, B-cell-depleted T cells, or PBMCs came the material, which was cDNA or gDNA.

As originally analysed: Nucleated cell number was recorded as an estimate derived from reference gene primer amplification. Produced via immunoSEQ multiplex PCR; TCRdb's table is partial and in-frame only. V, J and clone size derive from that table, while D and trimming were established from the DNA sequence. The table includes roughly 81,000 clones, around 86% detected once. The CDR3 runs 13 residues. Germline loops: CDR1 LGHNA, CDR2 YNFKEQ. Trimming took 1 base from V and 3 from J, leaving 6 bases between them. The material sequenced was peripheral blood. The TCR was taken from a woman aged 65 to 85 with acute or convalescent COVID-19. The chain has TRBV4-2 and TRBJ2-5; D is perhaps TRBD2 (6 bases). The CDR3 reads CASSQGGEETQYF. In DNA form, the CDR3 reads TGTGCCAGCAGCCAAGGGGGGGAAGAGACCCAGTACTTC.